A single sample gave rise to the 28 T cell receptor beta chains below, sequenced in a study of T cell repertoires in cytomegalovirus infection. TCRdb recomputed calls from the reads with MiXCR, one row per CDR3 protein. The profile covers more than 200,000 distinct CDR3 sequences, with around 8.7% appearing a single time and about 15% taken by the ten largest. The sequenced sample was PBMCs. The receptors stem from a human donor in good health (CMV status not recorded). Some clones in this sample may be carry-over from other donors' samples.

Ten or more counts support this clonotype. V gene TRBV7-2 combines with J gene TRBJ2-1; maybe TRBD1 (6 bases). The germline gives CDR1 SGHTA, CDR2 FQGNSA. The CDR3 loop spans 14 amino acids. V lost 2 bases, J lost 6 bases, and 11 bases lay in between. This CDR3 is CASSLIGQLNEQFF. In DNA form, the CDR3 reads TGTGCCAGCAGCTTAATTGGACAGCTCAATGAGCAGTTCTTC.

The chain is built from TRBV29-1 and TRBJ2-3, with 8 bases matching TRBD2. The CDR3 has 13 residues. Germline loops: CDR1 SQVTM, CDR2 ANQGSEA. With 5 bases clipped from V and 3 bases from J, the junction kept 4 bases outside the gene matches. The CDR3 loop reads CSVSGGRTDTQYF. In DNA form, the CDR3 reads TGCAGCGTTTCGGGGGGGCGTACAGATACGCAGTATTTT.

This clonotype has at least ten counts. The chain joins TRBV6-2 or TRBV6-3 to TRBJ2-5; TRBD2 matches at 9 bases. The germline CDR1 and CDR2 sequences are MNHEY and SVGEGT. The V and J ends lost 6 bases and 4 bases, in that order; junction bases with no gene match: 3. The CDR3 runs 13 residues. The CDR3, as DNA: TGTGCCAGCAGATGGACTAGCGCAGAGACCCAGTACTTC. Translated, it gives CASRWTSAETQYF.

Ten or more counts support this clonotype. This rearrangement joins TRBV12-3 or TRBV12-4 to TRBJ1-5; TRBD1 agrees at 7 bases. The CDR3 totals 17 residues. The junction had 12 bases not matched to a gene; V was cut back by 4 bases and J by 3 bases. Here the CDR3 DNA reads TGTGCCAGCAGTTCGACAGGGAGGGGGATCTTCAATCAGCCCCAGCATTTT. Amino acid sequence: CASSSTGRGIFNQPQHF.

This clonotype was observed at least ten times. Here the CDR3 reads CASSTGTGGTDTQYF. In nucleotides, the CDR3 is TGTGCCAGTAGTACCGGGACAGGGGGCACAGATACGCAGTATTTT. This rearrangement joins TRBV19 to TRBJ2-3; 10 bases line up with TRBD1. V lost 4 bases to trimming and J lost 1 base; unmatched junction nucleotides: 2. The CDR3 covers 15 residues. Germline CDR1 and CDR2: LNHDA and SQIVND (reference sequence).

This clonotype was seen a handful of times. The J gene is TRBJ1-2, the V gene TRBV18; 8 positions agree with TRBD1. The V gene end was trimmed by 4 bases and the J gene end by 9 bases; junction bases not matched to a gene: 10. This CDR3 spans 14 amino acids. Germline-derived CDR1 and CDR2 are KGHSH and LQKENI. The CDR3 DNA follows: TGTGCCAGCTCACTTGCAGGGGGCGCCGAGAGCTACACCTTC. Translation gives CASSLAGGAESYTF.

In regard to this clonotype: One base away lies a much larger clone, so this may be a sequencing read error. The genes are TRBV27 and TRBJ2-1, with 8 bases fitting TRBD1. The J call is in doubt because the DNA end fits TRBJ2-7 better. The germline gives CDR1 MNHEY, CDR2 SMNVEV (reference sequence). The CDR3 length is 17 residues. CDR3 sequence: CASSSTGTGSMYNEQYF. In DNA form, the CDR3 reads TGTGCCAGCAGTTCAACCGGGACAGGAAGTATGTACAATGAGCAGTACTTC.

The sample holds many counts of this clonotype. The chain employs TRBV7-2 and TRBJ1-1; D remains ambiguous. Trimming removed 5 bases from V and 1 base from J, with 14 bases in between. CDR3 length: 15 residues. CDR1 SGHTA and CDR2 FQGNSA come from the germline V gene. CDR3: CASSPTRVSNTEAFF. Written as DNA, the CDR3 is TGTGCCAGCAGCCCCACCCGGGTGTCGAACACTGAAGCTTTCTTT.

This clonotype was found many times. The rearrangement uses TRBV7-2 and TRBJ2-3; D not resolved. The ends were cut back, 1 base at V and 6 bases at J, with 5 bases in the middle. The CDR3 covers 12 residues. Germline V CDR1 and CDR2: SGHTA, FQGNSA. The CDR3 region is CASSLVVDTQYF. CDR3 DNA sequence: TGTGCCAGCAGCTTAGTCGTTGATACGCAGTATTTT.

This clonotype was detected ten times or more. The chain employs TRBV11-3 and TRBJ2-5; D is ambiguous. This CDR3 is 18 amino acids long. The ends were cut back, 1 base at V and 4 bases at J, with 22 bases in the middle. Germline V CDR1 and CDR2: SGHNT, YENEEA. The CDR3 loop is CASSLGGSKRTVGETQYF. CDR3 nucleotide sequence: TGTGCCAGCAGCTTAGGAGGCTCTAAACGGACGGTTGGAGAGACCCAGTACTTC.

The chain is built from TRBV20-1 and TRBJ2-4, with 9 nucleotides matching TRBD2. Per the germline V gene, CDR1 is DFQATT and CDR2 is SNEGSKA (reference sequence). The CDR3 has 15 residues. The junction had 8 bases not matched to a gene; V was cut back by 5 bases and J by 3 bases. CDR3 sequence: CSAPAGGLGKNIQYF. DNA of the CDR3: TGCAGTGCTCCCGCGGGGGGGCTCGGCAAAAACATTCAGTACTTC.

This clonotype was picked up a small number of times. The genes are TRBV27 and TRBJ2-7; TRBD2 aligns across 12 bases. Germline V gives CDR1 MNHEY, CDR2 SMNVEV (reference sequence). This CDR3 has 17 amino acids. The V and J ends lost 5 bases and 3 bases, in that order; junction bases with no gene match: 11. CDR3 amino acids: CASSPPGPTSGSYEQYF. CDR3 nucleotides: TGTGCCAGCAGTCCCCCCGGGCCGACTAGCGGGAGCTACGAGCAGTACTTC.

The sample holds many counts of this clonotype. The chain recombines TRBV12-3 or TRBV12-4 with TRBJ1-2, with D possibly being TRBD1 (6 bases). V was pared by 6 bases and J by 5 bases, with 16 bases between. This CDR3 contains 14 residues. The CDR3 reads CASSRRDTFYGYTF. In DNA form, the CDR3 reads TGTGCCAGCAGCCGACGGGACACCTTTTATGGCTACACCTTC.

The rearrangement joins TRBV2 to TRBJ2-5; D remains unclear. V was shortened by 2 bases and J by 4 bases, with 8 bases between the two germline ends. The CDR3 contains 13 residues. Per the germline V gene, CDR1 is SNHLY and CDR2 is FYNNEI. The CDR3, as DNA: TGTGCCAGCAGTGAACCCTTCGGAGAGACCCAGTACTTC. Protein sequence: CASSEPFGETQYF.

This clonotype was observed at least ten times. The chain links TRBV7-2 to TRBJ2-7, with 9 bases that match TRBD2. Unmatched junction bases numbered 5, after V lost 2 bases and J lost 3 bases. Germline CDR1 is SGHTA and CDR2 is FQGNSA. The CDR3 consists of 15 residues. The CDR3 loop is CASSLYPAGGYEQYF. The CDR3 DNA is TGTGCCAGCAGCTTATACCCAGCGGGGGGCTACGAGCAGTACTTC.

This clonotype appeared many times. The chain recombines TRBV7-8 with TRBJ2-7; a possible D gene is TRBD2 (5 bases). Germline CDR1 is SGHVS and CDR2 is FQNEAQ. CDR3 length: 14 amino acids. V lost 5 bases and J 0 bases, leaving 11 bases between the germline ends. This CDR3 is CASSPAGSSYEQYF. DNA for the CDR3: TGTGCCAGCAGCCCTGCGGGTAGCTCCTACGAGCAGTACTTC.

In this sample, this clonotype turned up a few times. The genes are TRBV11-2 and TRBJ1-2; D is undetermined. CDR1 is SGHAT, CDR2 FQNNGV, per germline. V dropped 4 bases and J dropped 4 bases, with 10 bases sitting between them. The CDR3 sequence is 13 residues long. The CDR3 sequence is CASSSVRSYGYTF. The DNA of the CDR3 is TGTGCCAGCAGCTCCGTGCGGTCCTATGGCTACACCTTC.

In its sample, this clonotype was seen many times. V usage is TRBV12-3 or TRBV12-4 and J usage is TRBJ1-1, with 9 bases aligning to TRBD1. V dropped 6 bases and J dropped 3; count of bases not matched to a gene: 5. This CDR3 spans 14 amino acids. The CDR3 loop is CASRLTGGDTEAFF. The CDR3 DNA is TGTGCCAGCAGACTGACAGGGGGGGACACTGAAGCTTTCTTT.

The table lists this clonotype with many counts. V usage is TRBV5-6 and J usage is TRBJ1-1, with 7 bases identical to TRBD1. The CDR3 extends over 15 amino acids. V was clipped by 4 bases and J by 6 bases; unmatched bases: 12. Germline V gives CDR1 SGHDT, CDR2 YYEEEE. CDR3 bases: TGTGCCAGCAGCGCTCCGACAGGGCTGGTGCCTGAAGCTTTCTTT. This codes for CASSAPTGLVPEAFF.

This clonotype has a handful of counts. V and J are TRBV7-3 and TRBJ1-5; no definite D call. Trimming removed 5 bases at V and 4 bases at J, with 18 bases between. The CDR3 is 16 amino acids. Germline CDR1 SGHTA, CDR2 FQGTGA. The CDR3 spells CASSANGAVGNQPQHF. The CDR3 DNA sequence: TGTGCCAGCAGCGCGAACGGCGCAGTCGGGAATCAGCCCCAGCATTTT.

This clonotype turned up a few times. The rearrangement links TRBV28 to TRBJ1-5; a weak D match, TRBD1 (5 bases). The V gene's germline CDR1 is MDHEN and CDR2 SYDVKM. The CDR3 is made up of 14 amino acids. Trimming removed 7 bases at V and 11 bases at J, with 21 bases between. Written as DNA, the CDR3 is TGTGCCAGCAACGGGGCGCAAGGGATCTCAACCCAGCATTTT. It specifies CASNGAQGISTQHF.

In this sample, this clonotype turned up a few times. CDR3: CASSLRTSANTGELFF. The CDR3 bases are TGTGCCAGCAGCCTCCGGACTAGCGCCAACACCGGGGAGCTGTTTTTT. The chain recombines TRBV3-1 with TRBJ2-2, with 9 bases lining up with TRBD2. V shed 4 bases, J shed 2 bases, and the junction held 5 bases outside the gene matches. CDR3 length: 16 amino acids. CDR1 is LGHDT, CDR2 YNNKEL, per germline (reference sequence). Full variable domain (remainder filled in from reference TRBV3-1 and TRBJ2-2): DTAVSQTPKYLVTQMGNDKSIKCEQNLGHDTMYWYKQDSKKFLKIMFSYNNKELIINETVPNRFSPKSPDKAHLNLHINSLELGDSAVYFCASSLRTSANTGELFFGEGSRLTVL.

In its sample, this clonotype was seen many times. V is TRBV20-1 and J is TRBJ1-1; the match to TRBD1 covers 7 bases. The CDR3 totals 15 residues. The germline V gene has CDR1 DFQATT and CDR2 SNEGSKA (reference sequence). J lost 1 base, V lost 5 bases, and 10 bases had no gene match. In nucleotides, the CDR3 is TGCAGTGCTGACAACAGGGGAGGGCGGAACACTGAAGCTTTCTTT. Protein: CSADNRGGRNTEAFF.

The sample holds a few counts of this clonotype. The chain employs TRBV3-1 and TRBJ2-7; 7 bases are a match to TRBD1. Germline loops: CDR1 LGHDT, CDR2 YNNKEL (reference sequence). After removal of 5 bases from V and 2 bases from J, the junction contained 6 bases not matched to a gene. This CDR3 comprises 14 residues. CDR3 region: CASSVLQGPYEQYF. In nucleotides, the CDR3 is TGTGCCAGCAGCGTACTACAGGGGCCCTACGAGCAGTACTTC.

This clonotype was detected a few times. This chain uses TRBV19 with TRBJ1-1; D gene unclear. The V gene's germline CDR1 is LNHDA and CDR2 SQIVND (reference sequence). V lost 5 bases and J lost 0, with 10 bases in between. The CDR3 is 14 amino acids. CDR3 nucleotides: TGTGCCAGTAGTCCCCAGATCGTGAACACTGAAGCTTTCTTT. Encoded protein: CASSPQIVNTEAFF.

The chain couples TRBV7-2 to TRBJ2-1, with D maybe TRBD1 (6 bases). Germline CDR1 SGHTA, CDR2 FQGNSA. This CDR3 has 14 amino acids. Trimming stripped 5 bases from V and 9 bases from J, with 17 bases between. The CDR3 sequence: CASSPRGGGLEQFF. The CDR3 region has the DNA TGTGCCAGCAGCCCCAGGGGCGGCGGCCTTGAGCAGTTCTTC. Combining the CDR3 with reference TRBV7-2 and TRBJ2-1 gives the whole variable domain GAGVSQSPSNKVTEKGKDVELRCDPISGHTALYWYRQSLGQGLEFLIYFQGNSAPDKSGLPSDRFSAERTGGSVSTLTIQRTQQEDSAVYLCASSPRGGGLEQFFGPGTRLTVL.

This clonotype was observed at least ten times. The chain combines TRBV12-3 or TRBV12-4 with TRBJ2-5, with D perhaps matching TRBD1 or TRBD2 (5 bases each). V dropped 6 bases and J dropped 5 bases, with 22 bases sitting between them. The length of the CDR3 is 16 residues. In nucleotides, the CDR3 is TGTGCCAGCAGACCATCCCGTGCAGGGAGTCGGGAGACCCAGTACTTC. This encodes CASRPSRAGSRETQYF.

This clonotype was observed a single time. The chain recombines TRBV6-6 with TRBJ1-6, with 10 positions matching TRBD1. This CDR3 has 15 residues. Germline V gene sequence: CDR1 MNHNY, CDR2 SVGAGI (reference sequence). The V gene end was trimmed by 8 bases and the J gene end by 6 bases; junction bases not matched to a gene: 7. The CDR3 spells CASARQGAFNSPLHF. DNA for the CDR3: TGTGCCAGCGCCCGACAGGGGGCGTTTAATTCACCCCTCCACTTT.